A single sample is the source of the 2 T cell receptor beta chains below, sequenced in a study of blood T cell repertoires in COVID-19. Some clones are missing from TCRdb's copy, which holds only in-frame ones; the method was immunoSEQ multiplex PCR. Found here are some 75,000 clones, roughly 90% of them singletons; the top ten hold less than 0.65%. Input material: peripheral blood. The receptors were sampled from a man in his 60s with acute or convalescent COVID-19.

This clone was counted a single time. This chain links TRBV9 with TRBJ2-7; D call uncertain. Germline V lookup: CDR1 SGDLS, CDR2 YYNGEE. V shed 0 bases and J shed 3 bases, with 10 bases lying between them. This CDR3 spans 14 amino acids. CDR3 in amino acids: CASSVGVSNYEQYF. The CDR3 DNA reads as TGTGCCAGCAGCGTAGGAGTGTCGAACTACGAGCAGTACTTC.

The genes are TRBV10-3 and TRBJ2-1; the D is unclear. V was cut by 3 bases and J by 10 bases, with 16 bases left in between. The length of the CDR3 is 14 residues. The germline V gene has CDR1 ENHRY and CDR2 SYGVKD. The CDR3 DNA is TGTGCCATCAGTGACAACATGGCTGCATGGGAGCAGTTCTTC. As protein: CAISDNMAAWEQFF.